Detailed here is one TCR beta chain. This sample also contains other DNA sequences that code for the same CDR3. This record belongs to a study of shared clonotypes between healthy human individuals. Profiled with immunoSEQ multiplex PCR; TCRdb holds only in-frame clones, not every one. Counted here are 2,100,000 or so clones, approximately 94% occurring once; the ten biggest clones make up roughly 0.13%. The CDR3 has 13 residues. Germline assignment: CDR1 KGHSH and CDR2 LQKENI. V lost 3 bases and J 3 bases, leaving 8 bases between the germline ends. This TCR derives from a man aged 18 to 29 in good health. The genes are TRBV18 and TRBJ1-1; D remains ambiguous. Sequenced material: naive CD4+ T cells sorted from blood. As to subset: CD45RA+ positively selected. The CDR3 DNA is TGTGCCAGCTCACCGAACCGGGACACTGAAGCTTTCTTT. Translating gives CASSPNRDTEAFF.